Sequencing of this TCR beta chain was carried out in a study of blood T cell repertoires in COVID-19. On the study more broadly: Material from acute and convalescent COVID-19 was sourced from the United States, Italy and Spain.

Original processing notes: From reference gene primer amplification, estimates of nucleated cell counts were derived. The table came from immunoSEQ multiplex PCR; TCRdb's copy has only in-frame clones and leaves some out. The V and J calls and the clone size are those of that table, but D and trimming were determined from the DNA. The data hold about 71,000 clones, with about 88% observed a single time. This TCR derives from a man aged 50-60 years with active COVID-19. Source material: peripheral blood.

CDR3 DNA sequence: TGTGCCAGCTCACCACCGTCGTACTCCGGGGGAAACACCATATATTTT. This codes for CASSPPSYSGGNTIYF. V and J are TRBV18 and TRBJ1-3, with unresolved D. The CDR3 has 16 residues. Germline V gives CDR1 KGHSH, CDR2 LQKENI. Trimming pared 0 bases from V and 4 bases from J, leaving 13 bases between.